The rows below give T cell receptor beta chains drawn from one sample of a study of Tregs in tolerant kidney transplant recipients. The method was immunoSEQ multiplex PCR; TCRdb's version includes in-frame clones alone and lacks a portion of them. The repertoire has roughly 46,000 clones, about 90% of them found once; the top ten carry 0.7%. The sequencing input was Tregs from blood. The receptor set was obtained from a human donor in good health. Both conserved end residues are part of each CDR3. D genes are given only for firm matches. Some rows mark clone size as missing; the rest say once, few, many or name a class of expanded clone.

J,size,V,D,CDR3,DNA
TRBJ1-2,-,TRBV28,TRBD1,CASQGAPNYGYTF,TGTGCCAGCCAGGGGGCCCCTAACTATGGCTACACCTTC
TRBJ1-4,-,TRBV7-9,-,CASSSGQFRNEKLFF,TGTGCCAGCAGCTCAGGACAGTTTCGTAATGAAAAACTGTTTTTT
TRBJ2-5,-,TRBV29-1,-,CSVEGSRPERETQYF,TGCAGCGTTGAAGGGTCCAGGCCCGAGCGGGAGACCCAGTACTTC
TRBJ2-5,once,TRBV10-3,TRBD2,CAISGLAGEAQYF,TGTGCCATCAGTGGACTAGCGGGAGAGGCCCAGTACTTC
TRBJ1-5,-,TRBV4-2,-,CASSQHGSGNQPQHF,TGTGCCAGCAGCCAACATGGGAGTGGCAATCAGCCCCAGCATTTT
TRBJ2-7,-,TRBV9,-,CASSPRGTAYEQYF,TGTGCCAGCAGCCCCCGAGGGACGGCGTACGAGCAGTACTTC
TRBJ1-6,-,TRBV7-9,-,CASTNQGGYNSPLHF,TGTGCCAGCACCAACCAAGGGGGCTATAATTCACCCCTCCACTTT
TRBJ2-5,-,TRBV11-2,-,CASSLLTGLGQETQYF,TGTGCCAGCAGCTTACTAACCGGATTGGGGCAAGAGACCCAGTACTTC
TRBJ2-2,-,TRBV5-6,-,CASSLDPDTGELFF,TGTGCCAGCAGCTTGGACCCGGACACCGGGGAGCTGTTTTTT
TRBJ1-1,-,TRBV18,TRBD1,CASSNQGEGTEAFF,TGTGCCAGCTCAAATCAGGGGGAGGGCACTGAAGCTTTCTTT
TRBJ1-4,-,TRBV20-1,-,CSAREDEKLFF,TGCAGTGCTAGAGAGGATGAAAAACTGTTTTTT
TRBJ2-7,-,TRBV7-3,TRBD1,CASSRDRVSEQYF,TGTGCCAGCAGCCGGGACAGGGTCTCCGAGCAGTACTTC
TRBJ2-7,-,TRBV2,TRBD2,CASGRASYEQYF,TGTGCCAGCGGGAGGGCCTCCTACGAGCAGTACTTC
TRBJ2-2,-,TRBV7-7,-,CASSLALSRPQPGELFF,TGTGCTAGCAGCTTAGCCCTCTCCAGGCCGCAACCCGGGGAGCTGTTTTTT
TRBJ1-3,-,TRBV5-4,TRBD1,CASSEDPQGAIGNTIYF,TGTGCCAGCAGCGAAGACCCACAGGGGGCGATCGGAAACACCATATATTTT
TRBJ2-1,-,TRBV5-4,-,CASSLGRGTYNEQFF,TGTGCCAGCAGCTTGGGGCGGGGAACCTACAATGAGCAGTTCTTC
TRBJ1-4,-,TRBV7-9,TRBD1,CASSPQGQTNEKLFF,TGTGCCAGCAGTCCCCAGGGACAGACTAATGAAAAACTGTTTTTT
TRBJ2-7,-,TRBV7-3,-,CASSLGGVGLYEQYF,TGTGCCAGCAGCTTAGGAGGGGTCGGTCTCTACGAGCAGTACTTC
TRBJ2-1,-,TRBV5-4,TRBD2,CASSSGLAGSDDEQFF,TGTGCCAGCAGCTCAGGACTAGCGGGATCCGATGATGAGCAGTTCTTC
TRBJ1-5,-,TRBV18,TRBD1,CASSRDSYSNQPQHF,TGTGCCAGCTCACGGGACAGTTATAGCAATCAGCCCCAGCATTTT
TRBJ1-1,few,TRBV6-1,-,CASSTTGLNTEAFF,TGTGCCAGCAGTACGACAGGTCTGAACACTGAAGCTTTCTTT
TRBJ2-2,-,TRBV19,-,CASSHGANTGELFF,TGTGCCAGTAGCCATGGGGCGAACACCGGGGAGCTGTTTTTT
TRBJ1-2,few,TRBV6-1,TRBD1,CASRPGQGQVYGYTF,TGTGCCAGCAGACCCGGACAGGGCCAAGTCTATGGCTACACCTTC
TRBJ1-4,once,TRBV30,-,CAWSKGMTDLNEKLFF,TGTGCCTGGAGTAAGGGGATGACGGACCTTAATGAAAAACTGTTTTTT
TRBJ1-3,-,TRBV7-9,-,CASSLWTQSAGNTIYF,TGTGCCAGCAGCTTGTGGACCCAATCGGCTGGAAACACCATATATTTT
TRBJ1-5,-,TRBV5-6,-,CASSLAGGVSNQPQHF,TGTGCCAGCAGCTTGGCCGGGGGAGTCAGCAATCAGCCCCAGCATTTT
TRBJ1-1,once,TRBV5-1,TRBD1,CASSGQERTEAFF,TGCGCCAGCAGCGGACAGGAACGCACTGAAGCTTTCTTT
TRBJ1-5,-,TRBV18,-,CASSRGGVGGNQPQHF,TGTGCCAGCTCGAGGGGGGGCGTGGGCGGCAATCAGCCCCAGCATTTT
TRBJ2-7,-,TRBV5-1,-,CASSIRGYEQYF,TGCGCCAGCAGCATAAGGGGGTACGAGCAGTACTTC
TRBJ1-5,once,TRBV19,-,CASRARGVNQPQHF,TGTGCCAGTAGAGCGCGGGGAGTCAATCAGCCCCAGCATTTT
TRBJ2-1,once,TRBV29-1,-,CSVERALAFHNERFF,TGCAGCGTTGAACGGGCTCTAGCGTTTCACAATGAGCGGTTCTTC
TRBJ1-1,-,TRBV11-2,-,CASSLRPNTEAFF,TGTGCCAGCAGCTTAAGACCGAACACTGAAGCTTTCTTT
TRBJ2-7,few,TRBV10-3,-,CAISVGNSYEQYF,TGTGCCATCAGTGTTGGGAACTCCTACGAGCAGTACTTC
TRBJ1-1,-,TRBV10-3,-,CAAGGVNTEAFF,TGTGCCGCCGGAGGGGTGAACACTGAAGCTTTCTTT
TRBJ2-2,-,TRBV7-2,TRBD2,CASSLTHSGRYAGELFF,TGTGCCAGCAGCCTGACCCATAGCGGGAGGTACGCCGGGGAGCTGTTTTTT
TRBJ2-3,-,TRBV7-2,-,CASSQRAGHTDTQYF,TGTGCCAGCAGCCAACGCGCGGGCCACACAGATACGCAGTATTTT
TRBJ2-3,-,TRBV5-1,-,CASSLRTDTQYF,TGCGCCAGCAGCTTACGCACAGATACGCAGTATTTT
TRBJ1-5,-,TRBV19,-,CASSGGEAGRQPQHF,TGTGCCAGTAGTGGGGGGGAAGCGGGGAGGCAGCCCCAGCATTTT
TRBJ1-1,-,TRBV15,-,CATSSPSGGNTEAFF,TGTGCCACCAGCAGCCCGTCTGGGGGGAACACTGAAGCTTTCTTT
TRBJ2-7,-,TRBV5-4,TRBD2,CASSLGPSGSYEQYF,TGTGCCAGCAGCTTGGGACCTAGCGGGAGCTACGAGCAGTACTTC
TRBJ1-1,-,TRBV25-1,-,CASSELGGGRTEAFF,TGTGCCAGCAGTGAACTTGGAGGGGGTAGGACTGAAGCTTTCTTT
TRBJ2-7,-,TRBV7-9,TRBD1,CASSPGQETYEQYF,TGTGCCAGCAGCCCGGGACAGGAGACCTACGAGCAGTACTTC
TRBJ1-2,-,TRBV15,-,CATSRGTEYGYTF,TGTGCCACCAGCAGGGGAACAGAGTATGGCTACACCTTC
TRBJ2-7,-,TRBV5-1,-,CASSYEGNYEQYF,TGCGCCAGCAGCTATGAGGGCAACTACGAGCAGTACTTC
TRBJ1-2,-,TRBV18,TRBD1,CASSSRGQGMGENGYTF,TGTGCCAGCTCATCACGGGGACAGGGGATGGGGGAGAATGGCTACACCTTC
TRBJ1-5,-,TRBV7-8,-,CASNAGVRQPQHF,TGTGCCAGCAACGCAGGGGTTAGGCAGCCCCAGCATTTT
TRBJ1-4,few,TRBV7-6,TRBD1,CASSRGQGGREKLFF,TGTGCCAGCAGCCGCGGACAGGGGGGACGGGAAAAACTGTTTTTT
TRBJ1-4,-,TRBV7-8,TRBD1,CASSAPGGTGEKLFF,TGTGCCAGCAGCGCTCCAGGGGGGACGGGTGAAAAACTGTTTTTT
TRBJ2-7,-,TRBV5-1,-,CASSLDRGSSYEQYF,TGCGCCAGCAGCTTGGACCGGGGGAGCTCCTACGAGCAGTACTTC
TRBJ2-3,-,TRBV27,-,CASSPLWPSSTDTQYF,TGTGCCAGTTCCCCCCTTTGGCCATCAAGCACAGATACGCAGTATTTT
TRBJ1-1,-,TRBV6-6,-,CASSLGRGTEAFF,TGTGCCAGCAGCTTGGGGCGGGGTACTGAAGCTTTCTTT
TRBJ2-1,-,TRBV5-1,TRBD2,CASSLAPAGGPGEQFF,TGCGCCAGCAGCTTGGCCCCAGCGGGGGGGCCGGGTGAGCAGTTCTTC
TRBJ2-7,-,TRBV29-1,TRBD2,CSVLTREAYEQYF,TGCAGCGTCTTGACACGGGAGGCCTACGAGCAGTACTTC
TRBJ2-2,-,TRBV9,-,CASSVGGSTGELFF,TGTGCCAGCAGCGTAGGGGGCTCCACCGGGGAGCTGTTTTTT
TRBJ2-7,once,TRBV19,-,CASSIDHQVGGGLLEQYF,TGTGCCAGTAGTATAGATCACCAGGTTGGAGGCGGTCTCCTCGAGCAGTACTTC
TRBJ1-4,-,TRBV4-1,-,CASSLTLNEKLFF,TGCGCCAGCAGCCTCACACTTAATGAAAAACTGTTTTTT
TRBJ1-6,-,TRBV5-1,-,CASSLQNNNSPLHF,TGCGCTAGCAGCTTACAGAATAATAATTCACCCCTCCACTTT
TRBJ2-2,-,TRBV2,TRBD1,CASIGDRDNGELFF,TGTGCCAGCATAGGGGACAGGGATAACGGGGAGCTGTTTTTT